The sequence of this T cell receptor (beta chain) was determined in a study of T cell responses to AZD1222 COVID-19 vaccine. Assay used: immunoSEQ multiplex PCR; TCRdb lists only in-frame clones, some missing. The data contain some 130,000 clones, 75% to 90% of them singletons. Worth noting for this clone: Its antigen is currently unknown.

Regarding the study as a whole: Dominant at 160-218 and 743-854, vaccine-associated CD4 TCRs also spanned spike.

The CDR3 consists of 14 residues. CDR1 and CDR2 from the germline V gene are MDHEN and SYDVKM. J was trimmed by 3 bases and V by 6 bases; bases with no gene match: 5. This specimen consisted of peripheral blood, obtained on day 0 of AZD1222 vaccination. The sequence was obtained from an adult in good health. The V call is TRBV28, the J call TRBJ1-5; the match to TRBD1 covers 7 bases. CDR3 sequence (DNA): TGTGCCAGCAGCCGGGGGACAGTCAATCAGCCCCAGCATTTT. It specifies CASSRGTVNQPQHF.